This record covers a single T cell receptor beta chain. This specimen belongs to a study of blood T cell repertoires in COVID-19. Original processing notes: Amplification from reference gene primers served as the basis for estimated nucleated cell counts. Sequencing used immunoSEQ multiplex PCR; TCRdb keeps in-frame clones, though not all of them. D and trimming were read from the DNA, whereas the V and J calls and clone size are those reported in that table. The sample holds hundreds of thousands of clones; 85% to 90% are singletons and the top ten take 4.3%. The CDR3 has 14 residues. Germline loops: CDR1 WSHSY, CDR2 SAAADI. After removal of 8 bases from V and 3 bases from J, the junction contained 9 bases not matched to a gene.

The rearrangement uses TRBV10-2 and TRBJ2-7; 8 positions match TRBD2. The receptor comes from a woman between 25 and 40 years old with acute or convalescent COVID-19. Sequenced: peripheral blood. The CDR3 here is CASREGTRFYEQYF. DNA of the CDR3: TGCGCCAGCCGGGAAGGGACTAGATTCTACGAGCAGTACTTC.